The 31 T cell receptor beta chains below were found in one sample sequenced in a study of vaccination and CD4 T cells after COVID-19. Sequencing of DNA taken from cultured CD4+ T cells relied on the Oncomine TCR Beta short-read assay. TCRdb recomputed calls from the PCR reads with MiXCR, one row per CDR3 protein. The sample lists 20,000 or so distinct CDR3 sequences, about 40% occurring once. Specified treatment: roughly 11-day PBMC culture with coronavirus spike peptide pools or control peptides (ViraFEST assay). For these TCRs, the target antigens are not known. This specimen consisted of CD4+ T cells from blood, cultured in vitro, obtained before SARS-CoV-2 vaccination. The receptors stem from a human donor who had recovered from COVID-19.

The genes are TRBV10-3 and TRBJ2-3; possible D gene TRBD2, 5 bases. CDR3 length equals 13 residues. V gave up 11 bases and J gave up 0 bases, with 12 bases separating them. Germline CDR1 and CDR2: ENHRY and SYGVKD. This CDR3 is CALRADSTDTQYF. CDR3 in DNA: TGTGCCTTGAGAGCGGATAGCACAGATACGCAGTATTTT.

This clonotype was found once. This sequence joins TRBV20-1 and TRBJ1-4, with TRBD1 as a possible D gene (6 bases). Trimming shortened V by 4 bases and J by 7 bases, and 13 bases separated the two germline ends. CDR1 DFQATT and CDR2 SNEGSKA come from the germline V gene (reference sequence). This CDR3 region has 13 residues. This CDR3 is CSAKQGLSEKLFF. DNA for the CDR3: TGCAGTGCTAAACAGGGTCTCAGTGAAAAACTGTTTTTT.

The rearrangement joins TRBV6-1 to TRBJ2-7; TRBD1 aligns across 9 bases. The V gene end was trimmed by 7 bases and the J gene end by 3 bases; junction bases not matched to a gene: 7. The length of the CDR3 is 14 residues. The germline CDR1 and CDR2 sequences are MNHNS and SASEGT. The CDR3 DNA follows: TGTGCCAGCACCCTCGGGACAGGGTACTACGAGCAGTACTTC. Translated, it gives CASTLGTGYYEQYF.

The J gene is TRBJ1-2, the V gene TRBV5-1; 9 bases map to TRBD1. This CDR3 is built from 16 residues. With V trimmed by 0 bases and J by 3 bases, 6 bases remained unmatched. Per germline, CDR1 SGHRS and CDR2 YFSETQ. This chain's CDR3 is CASSLGFTGGDYGYTF. The CDR3 region has the DNA TGCGCCAGCAGCTTGGGGTTTACAGGGGGCGACTATGGCTACACCTTC.

In nucleotides, the CDR3 is TGTGCCAGCGGGGGGGGTACCTACGAGCAGTACTTC. Encoded protein: CASGGGTYEQYF. The chain uses TRBV10-3 and TRBJ2-7; TRBD2 agrees at 9 bases. From germline, CDR1 is ENHRY and CDR2 SYGVKD. Trimming at V came to 10 bases and at J to 2 bases, leaving 3 bases not matched to a gene. This CDR3 has 12 residues.

The chain has TRBV29-1 and TRBJ2-5, with 13 bases aligning to TRBD2. With V trimmed by 7 bases and J by 2 bases, 4 bases remained unmatched. The CDR3 runs 14 residues. The V gene's germline CDR1 is SQVTM and CDR2 ANQGSEA. CDR3 in amino acids: CSAPGLAGQETQYF. The CDR3 region has the DNA TGCAGCGCCCCGGGACTAGCGGGGCAAGAGACCCAGTACTTC.

A few counts support this clonotype. V usage is TRBV6-2 or TRBV6-3 and J usage is TRBJ1-6, with a possible D match to TRBD1 (6 bases). The CDR3 spans 15 residues. Trimming removed 6 bases at V and 7 bases at J, with 16 bases between. Germline V lookup: CDR1 MNHEY, CDR2 SVGEGT. As DNA, the CDR3 is TGTGCCAGCAGCGTACTGCCGGACAGAAATTCACCCCTCCACTTT. It yields the protein CASSVLPDRNSPLHF.

The chain is built from TRBV12-3 or TRBV12-4 and TRBJ2-7, with 8 bases fitting TRBD1. Trimming at V came to 5 bases and at J to 4 bases, leaving 7 bases not matched to a gene. The length of the CDR3 is 14 residues. CDR3 coding DNA: TGTGCCAGCAGTCCCTCAAGGACAGGGTACGAGCAGTACTTC. This codes for CASSPSRTGYEQYF.

The chain uses TRBV27 and TRBJ1-6; D gene uncertain. Trimming removed 3 bases at V and 5 bases at J, with 14 bases between. Germline CDR1 MNHEY, CDR2 SMNVEV (reference sequence). The CDR3 consists of 16 residues. This chain's CDR3 is CASSFKTGSNNSPLHF. The CDR3 bases are TGTGCCAGCAGTTTTAAGACCGGGAGTAATAATTCACCCCTCCACTTT.

This clonotype was observed a few times. The rearrangement links TRBV19 to TRBJ2-3; TRBD2 matches 10 bases. Germline trimming cut 5 bases from V and 4 bases from J; bases unmatched to any gene: 6. Per germline, CDR1 LNHDA and CDR2 SQIVND (reference sequence). This CDR3 has 15 amino acids. CDR3 sequence: CASSFLAGESDTQYF. CDR3 DNA: TGTGCCAGTAGTTTCCTAGCGGGAGAGTCAGATACGCAGTATTTT.

This clonotype has more than one count but fewer than ten. The gene calls are TRBV7-2 and TRBJ1-3; TRBD1 agrees at 7 bases. Trimming took 3 bases from V and 2 from J; bases not matched to a gene: 1. The germline V gene has CDR1 SGHTA and CDR2 FQGNSA. The CDR3 runs to 14 residues. DNA of the CDR3: TGTGCCAGCAGCTTCGGGACAGCTGGAAACACCATATATTTT. Its protein is CASSFGTAGNTIYF.

The J gene is TRBJ1-5, the V gene TRBV7-2, with 7 bases identical to TRBD1. The CDR3 loop spans 14 amino acids. V was clipped by 3 bases and J by 8 bases; unmatched bases: 7. CDR1 SGHTA and CDR2 FQGNSA come from the germline V gene. The CDR3 sequence: CASSFTGVGEPQHF. The CDR3 DNA reads TGTGCCAGCAGCTTTACAGGGGTCGGGGAGCCCCAGCATTTT.

In this sample, this clonotype turned up a few times. The V and J genes are TRBV15 and TRBJ1-6, with D possibly matching TRBD1 (5 bases). Per the germline V gene, CDR1 is LNHNV and CDR2 is YYDKDF (reference sequence). V shed 3 bases and J shed 10 bases, with 13 bases lying between them. This CDR3 is 14 amino acids long. CDR3 sequence (DNA): TGTGCCACCAGCAGTGAGGGACGAGGATCACCCCTCCACTTT. It codes for CATSSEGRGSPLHF.

The chain joins TRBV6-2 or TRBV6-3 to TRBJ1-1; D gene unclear. This CDR3 is built from 12 residues. From germline, CDR1 is MNHEY and CDR2 SVGEGT. Trimming took 7 bases from V and 1 from J, leaving 7 bases between them. The CDR3 here is CASTRENTEAFF. The CDR3 region has the DNA TGTGCCAGCACCCGGGAGAACACTGAAGCTTTCTTT.

This sequence joins TRBV23-1 and TRBJ2-2; tentatively, D is TRBD2 (6 bases). TRBV23-1 is marked as an open reading frame, function uncertain. V was shortened by 4 bases and J by 4 bases, with 19 bases between the two germline ends. The CDR3 runs to 17 residues. As DNA, the CDR3 is TGCGCCAGCAGTCCTAGTCTGCGGAGGGGTCCCACCGGGGAGCTGTTTTTT. This codes for CASSPSLRRGPTGELFF.

This clonotype was recorded a few times. This sequence joins TRBV4-2 and TRBJ1-5; TRBD1 matches at 8 bases. The junction had 6 bases not matched to a gene; V was cut back by 0 bases and J by 2 bases. Germline V gene sequence: CDR1 LGHNA, CDR2 YNFKEQ. The CDR3 contains 17 residues. CDR3 residues: CASSQDRTGWGNQPQHF. DNA for the CDR3: TGTGCCAGCAGCCAAGATCGGACAGGGTGGGGCAATCAGCCCCAGCATTTT.

The chain couples TRBV7-2 to TRBJ2-7; D gene ambiguous. CDR3 size: 16 residues. Between the trimmed V and J ends, which lost 0 bases and 2 bases, there was a span of 14 bases. The germline V gene has CDR1 SGHTA and CDR2 FQGNSA. This CDR3 is CASSLAASRSAYEQYF. CDR3 bases: TGTGCCAGCAGCTTAGCGGCATCACGGTCCGCCTACGAGCAGTACTTC.

This chain connects TRBV10-1 to TRBJ1-2; D unresolved. The CDR3 covers 16 residues. Germline-derived CDR1 and CDR2 are WNHNN and SYGVQD (reference sequence). Between the trimmed V and J ends, which lost 0 bases and 8 bases, there was a span of 19 bases. As DNA, the CDR3 is TGCGCCAGCAGTGAGTCGGACGGAGCATGGTATGAAGGCTACACCTTC. Its translation is CASSESDGAWYEGYTF.

The table lists this clonotype with a few counts. The chain couples TRBV20-1 to TRBJ1-2; 9 bases map to TRBD1. Germline V lookup: CDR1 DFQATT, CDR2 SNEGSKA (reference sequence). The CDR3 is 14 amino acids. The V gene end was trimmed by 5 bases and the J gene end by 1 base; junction bases not matched to a gene: 5. CDR3 coding DNA: TGCAGTGCTGTACAGGGGGCCATTAACTATGGCTACACCTTC. Translating it yields CSAVQGAINYGYTF.

This chain links TRBV7-2 with TRBJ2-6, with D perhaps TRBD1 or TRBD2 (5 bases each). Trimming shortened V by 5 bases and J by 4 bases, and 12 bases separated the two germline ends. The CDR3 consists of 15 residues. Germline CDR1 reads SGHTA; CDR2 reads FQGNSA. In DNA form, the CDR3 reads TGTGCCAGCAGCGCCGAGGGGTCCGGGGCCAACGTCCTGACTTTC. It codes for CASSAEGSGANVLTF. The full variable domain, rest sourced from reference TRBV7-2 and TRBJ2-6, is GAGVSQSPSNKVTEKGKDVELRCDPISGHTALYWYRQSLGQGLEFLIYFQGNSAPDKSGLPSDRFSAERTGGSVSTLTIQRTQQEDSAVYLCASSAEGSGANVLTFGAGSRLTVL.

This clonotype was picked up a small number of times. The CDR3 bases are TGTGCCAGCAGTTACCAAGGACGGCAGTTCTTC. This translates into CASSYQGRQFF. This chain connects TRBV6-5 to TRBJ2-1; D uncertain. Trimming cost V 2 bases and J 12 bases, with 8 bases left between them. The CDR3 is 11 residues long. Germline CDR1 and CDR2: MNHEY and SVGAGI.

There are a few counts of this clonotype. The chain has TRBV7-2 and TRBJ1-5, with D perhaps TRBD1 (5 bases). V dropped 5 bases and J dropped 5 bases, with 10 bases sitting between them. CDR3 length: 13 residues. Germline values: CDR1 SGHTA, CDR2 FQGNSA. The CDR3 loop is CASSPTRDQPQHF. The CDR3, as DNA: TGTGCCAGCAGCCCTACCAGGGATCAGCCCCAGCATTTT. The full variable domain, rest sourced from reference TRBV7-2 and TRBJ1-5, is GAGVSQSPSNKVTEKGKDVELRCDPISGHTALYWYRQSLGQGLEFLIYFQGNSAPDKSGLPSDRFSAERTGGSVSTLTIQRTQQEDSAVYLCASSPTRDQPQHFGDGTRLSIL.

This clonotype was seen more than once but under ten times. The rearrangement links TRBV7-2 to TRBJ1-5; a weak D match, TRBD1 (6 bases). Germline lookup yields CDR1 SGHTA and CDR2 FQGNSA. The CDR3 consists of 14 residues. V was shortened by 4 bases and J by 0 bases, with 7 bases between the two germline ends. The CDR3 DNA is TGTGCCAGCAGCTCCAGGGGTAGCAATCAGCCCCAGCATTTT. This gives the protein CASSSRGSNQPQHF.

V and J are TRBV5-1 and TRBJ2-1; perhaps TRBD2 as D (6 bases). The CDR3 extends over 14 amino acids. V was shortened by 3 bases and J by 7 bases, with 14 bases between the two germline ends. Germline V gene lookup returns CDR1 SGHRS and CDR2 YFSETQ. CDR3 bases: TGCGCCAGCAGCTACGGGACTCTGGGGAATGAGCAGTTCTTC. As protein: CASSYGTLGNEQFF.

The V and J genes are TRBV6-2 or TRBV6-3 and TRBJ1-5, with D perhaps matching TRBD1 (5 bases). The CDR3 extends over 18 amino acids. V lost 5 bases, J lost 2 bases, and 22 bases lay in between. Germline V lookup: CDR1 MNHEY, CDR2 SVGEGT. DNA of the CDR3: TGTGCCAGCAGTCGACGGACGGGGACCAAGGGTGGCAATCAGCCCCAGCATTTT. Translated, it gives CASSRRTGTKGGNQPQHF.

The CDR3 DNA is TGTGCCAGCAGCTATGGCGGGGGCTCCTACGAGCAGTACTTC. This codes for CASSYGGGSYEQYF. The V gene is TRBV11-3, the J gene TRBJ2-7, with 7 positions matching TRBD2. Germline V gene data show CDR1 as SGHNT and CDR2 as YENEEA. The CDR3 is made up of 14 amino acids. Trimming at V came to 4 bases and at J to 0 bases, leaving 3 bases not matched to a gene.

This clonotype was counted a few times. This chain connects TRBV2 to TRBJ1-1; maybe TRBD1 (5 bases). Germline V gene data show CDR1 as SNHLY and CDR2 as FYNNEI. The CDR3 consists of 12 residues. V lost 3 bases and J lost 9, with 11 bases in between. In DNA, the CDR3 is TGTGCCAGCAGTGACGATCTGGGACAAGCTTTCTTT. This codes for CASSDDLGQAFF.

The sample holds a few counts of this clonotype. The chain employs TRBV19 and TRBJ2-3; possible D gene TRBD2, 6 bases. Germline V gene lookup returns CDR1 LNHDA and CDR2 SQIVND (reference sequence). CDR3 length: 16 residues. V shed 6 bases and J shed 2 bases, with 18 bases lying between them. DNA for the CDR3: TGTGCCAGTAGCCGATGGGGTCTAGCGACCACAGATACGCAGTATTTT. It yields the protein CASSRWGLATTDTQYF.

This chain connects TRBV7-9 to TRBJ1-4, with 9 positions matching TRBD1. Germline V gene sequence: CDR1 SEHNR, CDR2 FQNEAQ (reference sequence). V shed 4 bases, J shed 7 bases, and the junction held 7 bases outside the gene matches. The CDR3 extends over 15 amino acids. DNA of the CDR3: TGTGCCAGCAGCTATACAGGGGGCCTCGCTGAAAAACTGTTTTTT. It yields the protein CASSYTGGLAEKLFF.

The genes are TRBV19 and TRBJ1-6; D gene ambiguous. CDR3 size: 15 residues. V was clipped by 3 bases and J by 10 bases, with 16 bases between them. The germline V gene has CDR1 LNHDA and CDR2 SQIVND (reference sequence). CDR3 loop: CASSMSTATDSPLHF. CDR3 bases: TGTGCCAGTAGTATGTCAACCGCAACTGACTCACCCCTCCACTTT.

The rearrangement joins TRBV7-9 to TRBJ1-2, with 10 bases matching TRBD1. This CDR3 comprises 13 residues. The junction had 2 bases not matched to a gene; V was cut back by 5 bases and J by 5 bases. Germline V gene lookup returns CDR1 SEHNR and CDR2 FQNEAQ (reference sequence). As DNA, the CDR3 is TGTGCCAGCAGCGCGGACAGGGGGTATGGCTACACCTTC. Translation gives CASSADRGYGYTF.